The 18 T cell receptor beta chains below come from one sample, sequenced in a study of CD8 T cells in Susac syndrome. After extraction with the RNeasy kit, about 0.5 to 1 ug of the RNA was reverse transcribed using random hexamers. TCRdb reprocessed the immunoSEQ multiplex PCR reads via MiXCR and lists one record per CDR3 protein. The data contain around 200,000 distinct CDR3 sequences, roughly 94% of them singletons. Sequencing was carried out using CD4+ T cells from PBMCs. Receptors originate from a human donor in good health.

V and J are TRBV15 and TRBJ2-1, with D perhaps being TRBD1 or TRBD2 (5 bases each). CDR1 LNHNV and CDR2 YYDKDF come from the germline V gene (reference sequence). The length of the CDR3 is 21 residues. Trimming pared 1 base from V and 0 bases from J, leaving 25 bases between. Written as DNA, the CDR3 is TGTGCCACCAGCAGAGGCCCGAGGGGACCTAGCTTAGTGAGCTCCTACAATGAGCAGTTCTTC. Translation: CATSRGPRGPSLVSSYNEQFF.

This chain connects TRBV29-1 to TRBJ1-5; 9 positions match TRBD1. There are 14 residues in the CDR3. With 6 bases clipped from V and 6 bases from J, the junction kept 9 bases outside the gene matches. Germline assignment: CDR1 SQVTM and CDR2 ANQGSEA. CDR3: CSVVQGAVGQPQHF. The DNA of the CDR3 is TGCAGCGTCGTACAGGGGGCCGTGGGTCAGCCCCAGCATTTT.

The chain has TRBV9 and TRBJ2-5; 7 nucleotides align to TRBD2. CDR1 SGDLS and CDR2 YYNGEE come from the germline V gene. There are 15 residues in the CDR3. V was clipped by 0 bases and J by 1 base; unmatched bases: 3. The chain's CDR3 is CASSVGGSIQETQYF. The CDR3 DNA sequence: TGTGCCAGCAGCGTAGGCGGGAGTATCCAAGAGACCCAGTACTTC.

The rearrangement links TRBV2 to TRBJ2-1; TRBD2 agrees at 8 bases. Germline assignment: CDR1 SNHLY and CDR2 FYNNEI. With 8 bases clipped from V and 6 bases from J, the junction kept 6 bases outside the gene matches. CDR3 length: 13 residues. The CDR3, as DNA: TGTGCCAGCCGGCGGCGGGGGGCCAATGAGCAGTTCTTC. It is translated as CASRRRGANEQFF.

The CDR3 DNA reads TGTGCCACCAGTGATTTGGGGGATCCTTACGTCAATGAGCAGTTCTTC. Amino acid sequence: CATSDLGDPYVNEQFF. The rearrangement links TRBV24-1 to TRBJ2-1; D gene uncertain. V was trimmed by 0 bases and J by 6 bases, leaving 14 bases between them. CDR3 size: 16 residues. Germline-derived CDR1 and CDR2 are KGHDR and SFDVKD.

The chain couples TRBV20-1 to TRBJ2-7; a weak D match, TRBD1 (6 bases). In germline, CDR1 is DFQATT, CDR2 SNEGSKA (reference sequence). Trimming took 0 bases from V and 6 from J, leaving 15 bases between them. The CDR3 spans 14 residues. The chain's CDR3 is CSAREFTGTGEQYV. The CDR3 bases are TGCAGTGCTAGAGAGTTTACAGGGACGGGCGAGCAGTACGTC.

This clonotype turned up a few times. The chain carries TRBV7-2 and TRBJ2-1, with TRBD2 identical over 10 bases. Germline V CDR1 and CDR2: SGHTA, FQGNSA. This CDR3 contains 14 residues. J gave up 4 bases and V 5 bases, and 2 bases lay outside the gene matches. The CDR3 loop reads CASSVTSGYNEQFF. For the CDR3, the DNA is TGTGCCAGCAGCGTGACTAGCGGGTACAATGAGCAGTTCTTC. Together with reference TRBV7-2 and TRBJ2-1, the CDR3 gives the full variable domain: GAGVSQSPSNKVTEKGKDVELRCDPISGHTALYWYRQSLGQGLEFLIYFQGNSAPDKSGLPSDRFSAERTGGSVSTLTIQRTQQEDSAVYLCASSVTSGYNEQFFGPGTRLTVL.

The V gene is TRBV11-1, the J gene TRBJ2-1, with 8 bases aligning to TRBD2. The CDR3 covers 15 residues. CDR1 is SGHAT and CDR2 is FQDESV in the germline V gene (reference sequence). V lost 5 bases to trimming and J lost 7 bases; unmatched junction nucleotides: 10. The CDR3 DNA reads TGTGCCAGCAGCGGCGGCTTAGCGGGAAGGAATGAGCAGTTCTTC. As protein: CASSGGLAGRNEQFF. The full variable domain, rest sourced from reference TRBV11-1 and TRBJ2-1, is EAEVAQSPRYKITEKSQAVAFWCDPISGHATLYWYRQILGQGPELLVQFQDESVVDDSQLPKDRFSAERLKGVDSTLKIQPAELGDSAMYLCASSGGLAGRNEQFFGPGTRLTVL.

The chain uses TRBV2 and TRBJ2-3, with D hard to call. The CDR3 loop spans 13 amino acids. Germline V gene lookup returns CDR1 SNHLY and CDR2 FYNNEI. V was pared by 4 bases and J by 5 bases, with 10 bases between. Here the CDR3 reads CASSALVRDTQYF. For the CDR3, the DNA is TGTGCCAGCAGTGCTCTGGTTCGAGATACGCAGTATTTT. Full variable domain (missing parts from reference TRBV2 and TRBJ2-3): EPEVTQTPSHQVTQMGQEVILRCVPISNHLYFYWYRQILGQKVEFLVSFYNNEISEKSEIFDDQFSVERPDGSNFTLKIRSTKLEDSAMYFCASSALVRDTQYFGPGTRLTVL.

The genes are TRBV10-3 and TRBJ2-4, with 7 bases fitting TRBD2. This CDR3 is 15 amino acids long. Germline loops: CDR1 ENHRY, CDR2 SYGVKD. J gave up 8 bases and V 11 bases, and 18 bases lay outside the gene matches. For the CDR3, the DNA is TGTGCCGCCACCCCGGGGAGGGATTACCCGGACATTCAGTACTTC. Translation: CAATPGRDYPDIQYF.

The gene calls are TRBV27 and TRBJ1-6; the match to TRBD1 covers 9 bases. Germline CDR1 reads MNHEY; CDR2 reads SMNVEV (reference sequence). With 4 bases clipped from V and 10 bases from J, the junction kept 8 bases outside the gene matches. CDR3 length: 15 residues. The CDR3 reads CASSSSGTGRSPLHF. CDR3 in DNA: TGTGCCAGCAGTTCCTCCGGGACAGGGAGATCACCCCTCCACTTT.

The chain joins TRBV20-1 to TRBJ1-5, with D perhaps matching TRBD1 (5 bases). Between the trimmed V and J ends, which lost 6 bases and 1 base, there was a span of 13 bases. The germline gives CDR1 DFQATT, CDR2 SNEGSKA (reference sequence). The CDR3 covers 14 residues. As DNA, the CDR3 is TGCAGTGCCCTTCCACGGGACAGCAATCAGCCCCAGCATTTT. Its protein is CSALPRDSNQPQHF.

For the CDR3, the DNA is TGTGCCAGCAGTTGGACGTGGAACCTGGGCGAGCAGTACTTC. It is translated as CASSWTWNLGEQYF. The V call is TRBV6-2 or TRBV6-3, the J call TRBJ2-7; D call uncertain. The CDR3 length is 14 residues. Trimming pared 4 bases from V and 6 bases from J, leaving 16 bases between. The germline V gene has CDR1 MNHEY and CDR2 SVGEGT.

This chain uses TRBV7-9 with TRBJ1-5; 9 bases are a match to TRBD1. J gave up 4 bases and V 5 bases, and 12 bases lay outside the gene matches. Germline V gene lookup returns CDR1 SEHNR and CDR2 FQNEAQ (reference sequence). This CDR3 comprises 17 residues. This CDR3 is CASSPGGGQGVNQPQHF. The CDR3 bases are TGTGCCAGCAGCCCGGGGGGGGGACAGGGAGTTAATCAGCCCCAGCATTTT.

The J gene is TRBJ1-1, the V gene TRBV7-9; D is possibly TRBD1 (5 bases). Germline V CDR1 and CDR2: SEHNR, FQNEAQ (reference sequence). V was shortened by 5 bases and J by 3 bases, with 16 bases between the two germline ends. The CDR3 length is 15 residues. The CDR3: CASSLFGQGYTEAFF. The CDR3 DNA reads TGTGCCAGCAGCCTCTTCGGACAAGGCTACACTGAAGCTTTCTTT.

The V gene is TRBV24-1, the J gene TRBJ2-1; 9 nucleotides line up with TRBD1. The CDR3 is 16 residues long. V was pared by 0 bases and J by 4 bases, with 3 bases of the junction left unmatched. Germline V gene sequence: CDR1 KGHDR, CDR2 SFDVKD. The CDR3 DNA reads TGTGCCACCAGTGATTTGGGGACAGGGCTGTACAATGAGCAGTTCTTC. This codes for CATSDLGTGLYNEQFF.

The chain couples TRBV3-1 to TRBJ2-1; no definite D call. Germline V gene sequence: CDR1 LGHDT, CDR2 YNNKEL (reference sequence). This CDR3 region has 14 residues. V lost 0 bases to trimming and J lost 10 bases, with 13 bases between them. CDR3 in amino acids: CASSQDSLGQEQFF. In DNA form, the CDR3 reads TGTGCCAGCAGCCAAGATTCTCTCGGGCAAGAGCAGTTCTTC.

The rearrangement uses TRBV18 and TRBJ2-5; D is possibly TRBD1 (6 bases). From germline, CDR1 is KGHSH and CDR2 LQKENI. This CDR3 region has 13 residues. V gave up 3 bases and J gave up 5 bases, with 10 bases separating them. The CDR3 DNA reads TGTGCCAGCTCACCCGGACAGAGGGAGACCCAGTACTTC. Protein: CASSPGQRETQYF.